The T cell receptor beta chain under discussion was sequenced for a study of T cells in localized non-small cell lung cancer. Overall study findings and caveats: Elevated blood T cell density was associated with longer overall survival. Among the tissues sampled, uninvolved adjacent lung had the highest T cell clonality, above tumor. As only one tumor region underwent sequencing, heterogeneity remains possible. Researchers found a median roughly 50 of the top 100 tumor clones in adjacent lung.

Germline V gene data show CDR1 as SGHNT and CDR2 as YYREEE (reference sequence). The V end lost 0 bases, the J end lost 4 bases, and 15 bases lay between the germline ends. The CDR3 runs 16 residues. Using immunoSEQ multiplex PCR, the repertoire was profiled, and TCRdb retains in-frame clones only, with some absent. The sample carries 39,000 or so clones, about 83% recorded once. With respect to this clone: Antigen specificity is unknown.

Specimen: PBMCs, collected before any cancer treatment. The receptor was isolated from a man aged 35-69 years with stage II lung adenocarcinoma. V gene TRBV5-4 combines with J gene TRBJ2-3; the D gene is possibly TRBD1 (5 bases). As DNA, the CDR3 is TGTGCCAGCAGCTTGGAGAACAGGTTCTCCGCAGATACGCAGTATTTT. Its protein product is CASSLENRFSADTQYF.